This entry lists 15 T cell receptor beta chains sequenced from one sample in a study of T cell repertoires in cytomegalovirus infection. TCRdb reanalysed the reads using MiXCR and keeps one entry per CDR3 protein. This table has 800,000 to 950,000 distinct CDR3 sequences, 30% to 35% appearing once. Which antigens these TCRs recognize remains unknown. The sample consisted of cultured CD8+ T cells from PBMCs, taken from culture after CMV antigen stimulation. The receptor source for this set is a human donor in good health (CMV status not recorded). Some clones in this sample may be carry-over from other donors' samples.

This clonotype was observed a handful of times. The chain links TRBV14 to TRBJ1-2; D gene unclear. The CDR3 consists of 13 residues. The germline V and J ends were trimmed by 2 bases and 8 bases, with 12 bases remaining between them. Germline values: CDR1 SGHDN, CDR2 FVKESK. Here the CDR3 reads CASSQSPPRGYTF. For the CDR3, the DNA is TGTGCCAGCAGCCAATCCCCACCAAGGGGCTACACCTTC.

The chain is built from TRBV25-1 and TRBJ1-2; D is unclear. Trimming took off 6 bases at V and 7 bases at J, with 9 bases between the two ends. Germline loops: CDR1 MGHDK, CDR2 SYGVNS. The CDR3 covers 11 residues. The CDR3 DNA follows: TGTGCCAGCAGGGAAGGGCTTGGCTACACCTTC. Its translation is CASREGLGYTF.

The chain combines TRBV7-9 with TRBJ2-1, with 7 bases matching TRBD2. J lost 15 bases, V lost 7 bases, and 6 bases had no gene match. CDR3 length: 10 amino acids. CDR1 and CDR2 (germline): SEHNR, FQNEAQ (reference sequence). The CDR3 DNA reads TGTGCCAGCACGGAGACTAGCCCGTTCTTC. As protein: CASTETSPFF.

This clonotype appeared many times. V is TRBV7-6 and J is TRBJ1-3; TRBD1 is a possible D gene (6 bases). The germline CDR1 and CDR2 sequences are SGHVS and FNYEAQ. Trimming removed 5 bases from V and 3 bases from J, with 17 bases in between. The CDR3 extends over 16 amino acids. The chain's CDR3 is CASSHPGGAYGNTIYF. CDR3 in DNA: TGTGCCAGCAGCCACCCGGGGGGCGCTTATGGAAACACCATATATTTT.

In its sample, this clonotype was seen a few times. The chain joins TRBV7-9 to TRBJ1-4, with TRBD1 matching 10 bases. CDR1 and CDR2 from the germline V gene are SEHNR and FQNEAQ (reference sequence). V was pared by 5 bases and J by 5 bases, with 5 bases of the junction left unmatched. The CDR3 totals 15 residues. The CDR3 spells CASSQSTGGNEKLFF. The CDR3 nucleotides read TGTGCCAGCAGCCAATCGACAGGGGGCAATGAAAAACTGTTTTTT.

The CDR3 region is CASGPRQGAGEQYF. DNA of the CDR3: TGTGCTAGTGGTCCGCGACAGGGGGCTGGCGAGCAGTACTTC. The chain is built from TRBV12-5 and TRBJ2-7, with TRBD1 identical over 10 bases. With V trimmed by 5 bases and J by 6 bases, 7 bases remained unmatched. CDR1 is LGHNT and CDR2 is FRNRAP in the germline V gene. The CDR3 spans 14 residues.

This clonotype was picked up a small number of times. The J gene is TRBJ2-1, the V gene TRBV20-1; D perhaps matches TRBD1 (5 bases). The germline gives CDR1 DFQATT, CDR2 SNEGSKA (reference sequence). The CDR3 is made up of 15 amino acids. V shed 1 base and J shed 4 bases, with 14 bases lying between them. CDR3 DNA sequence: TGCAGTGCTAGAGGACTCCAGGGTAGTTACAATGAGCAGTTCTTC. As protein: CSARGLQGSYNEQFF.

The V gene is TRBV4-1, the J gene TRBJ1-6, with D unclear. Germline V gene sequence: CDR1 MGHRA, CDR2 YSYEKL. The CDR3 has 16 amino acids. Trimming shortened V by 7 bases and J by 9 bases, and 22 bases separated the two germline ends. The DNA for the CDR3 is TGCGCCAGCACTAATAAACCTCGGGAGGGTTCTTCACCCCTCCACTTT. Translation: CASTNKPREGSSPLHF.

This clonotype turned up a few times. CDR3 nucleotides: TGTGCTAGCTCAAGTGCATATTACAATGAGCAGTTCTTC. Protein product: CASSSAYYNEQFF. This sequence joins TRBV7-7 and TRBJ2-1, with D uncertain. The CDR3 loop spans 13 amino acids. CDR1 is SSHAT, CDR2 FNYEAQ, per germline (reference sequence).

This clonotype was counted a few times. The CDR3 coding sequence is TGTGCCAGCAGCGGCAATGGCACCGGGGAGCTGTTTTTT. Translation gives CASSGNGTGELFF. The chain carries TRBV7-9 and TRBJ2-2, with no clear D. The CDR3 spans 13 residues. V was trimmed by 5 bases and J by 4 bases, leaving 8 bases between them. The germline CDR1 and CDR2 sequences are SEHNR and FQNEAQ (reference sequence).

The sample holds a few counts of this clonotype. The V gene is TRBV12-3 or TRBV12-4, the J gene TRBJ1-2, with no clear D. The CDR3 sequence is 13 residues long. Trimming stripped 6 bases from V and 3 bases from J, with 11 bases between. Here the CDR3 reads CASSRDNHYGYTF. Here the CDR3 DNA reads TGTGCCAGCAGCCGCGACAATCACTATGGCTACACCTTC.

This rearrangement joins TRBV5-6 to TRBJ1-5; D is uncertain. CDR3 length: 13 amino acids. Trimming took 0 bases from V and 6 from J, leaving 7 bases between them. CDR1 is SGHDT, CDR2 YYEEEE, per germline. The CDR3 is CASSLGWVQPQHF. CDR3 DNA sequence: TGTGCCAGCAGCTTGGGCTGGGTTCAGCCCCAGCATTTT.

This clonotype was seen a few times. This chain uses TRBV27 with TRBJ2-1, with 13 bases matching TRBD2. Trimming took 3 bases from V and 8 from J; bases not matched to a gene: 7. The germline gives CDR1 MNHEY, CDR2 SMNVEV (reference sequence). CDR3 length: 16 residues. CDR3 in DNA: TGTGCCAGCAGTTTCTTTACTAGCGGGGGGGGCGATGAGCAGTTCTTC. Its protein product is CASSFFTSGGGDEQFF.

V usage is TRBV9 and J usage is TRBJ1-5; D call uncertain. Trimming shortened V by 0 bases and J by 3 bases, and 16 bases separated the two germline ends. The CDR3 has 17 residues. CDR1 and CDR2 from the germline V gene are SGDLS and YYNGEE. The CDR3 nucleotides read TGTGCCAGCAGCGTAGCTAGGGAGGACGGACCCAATCAGCCCCAGCATTTT. Translating gives CASSVAREDGPNQPQHF.

The chain recombines TRBV6-1 with TRBJ2-2; D is perhaps TRBD2 (6 bases). CDR3 length: 16 amino acids. Germline CDR1 reads MNHNS; CDR2 reads SASEGT. Trimming pared 2 bases from V and 5 bases from J, leaving 15 bases between. The CDR3 sequence: CASSEYATGGTGELFF. CDR3 bases: TGTGCCAGCAGTGAATACGCCACCGGGGGTACCGGGGAGCTGTTTTTT.